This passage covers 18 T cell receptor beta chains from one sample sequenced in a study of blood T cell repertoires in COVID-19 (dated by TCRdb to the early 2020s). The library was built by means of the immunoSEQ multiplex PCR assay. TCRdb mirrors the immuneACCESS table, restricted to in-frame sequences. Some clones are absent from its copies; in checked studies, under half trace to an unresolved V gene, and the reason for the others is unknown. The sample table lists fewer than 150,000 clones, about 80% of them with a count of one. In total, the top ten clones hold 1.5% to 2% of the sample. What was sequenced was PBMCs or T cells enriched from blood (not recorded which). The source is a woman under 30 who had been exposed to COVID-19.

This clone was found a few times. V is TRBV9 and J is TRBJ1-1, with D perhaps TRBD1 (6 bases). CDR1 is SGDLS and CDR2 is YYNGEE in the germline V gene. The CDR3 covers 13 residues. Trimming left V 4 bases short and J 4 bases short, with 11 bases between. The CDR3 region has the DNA TGTGCCAGCAGCATAACAGGGTCCACTGAAGCTTTCTTT. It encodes CASSITGSTEAFF.

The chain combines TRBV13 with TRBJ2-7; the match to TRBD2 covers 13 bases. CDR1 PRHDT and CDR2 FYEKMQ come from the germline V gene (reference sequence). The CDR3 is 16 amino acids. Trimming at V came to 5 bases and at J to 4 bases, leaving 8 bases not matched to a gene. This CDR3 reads CASSQYTSGRGYEQYF. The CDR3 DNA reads TGTGCCAGCAGCCAATACACTAGCGGGAGGGGATACGAGCAGTACTTC.

The CDR3, as DNA: TGTGCCAGCAGTTCCGCGGGGGCGGGTTGGAGTTCACCCCTCCACTTT. As protein: CASSSAGAGWSSPLHF. The rearrangement uses TRBV7-2 and TRBJ1-6; a possible D gene is TRBD1 (6 bases). Trimming stripped 6 bases from V and 9 bases from J, with 21 bases between. The CDR3 length is 16 residues. CDR1 is SGHTA, CDR2 FQGNSA, per germline.

Written as DNA, the CDR3 is TGTGCCGGGTTTAGGGGGCTGGACGAGCAGTACTTC. Protein product: CAGFRGLDEQYF. The rearrangement joins TRBV3-1 (or the pseudogene TRBV3-2) to TRBJ2-7; TRBD1 aligns across 7 bases. Germline-derived CDR1 and CDR2 are LGHDT and YNNKEL (reference sequence). J gave up 5 bases and V 11 bases, and 9 bases lay outside the gene matches. The CDR3 is 12 amino acids.

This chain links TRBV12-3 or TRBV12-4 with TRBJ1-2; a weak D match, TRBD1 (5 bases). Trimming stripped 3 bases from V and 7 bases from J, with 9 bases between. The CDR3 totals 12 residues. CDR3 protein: CASSFRDSGYTF. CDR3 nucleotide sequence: TGTGCCAGCAGTTTCCGAGACAGTGGCTACACCTTC.

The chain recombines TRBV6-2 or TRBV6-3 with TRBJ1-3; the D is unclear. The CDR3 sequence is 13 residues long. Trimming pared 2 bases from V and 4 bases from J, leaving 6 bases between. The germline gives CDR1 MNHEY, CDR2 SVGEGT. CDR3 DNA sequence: TGTGCCAGCAGTTACCTATGGGGAAACACCATATATTTT. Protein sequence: CASSYLWGNTIYF.

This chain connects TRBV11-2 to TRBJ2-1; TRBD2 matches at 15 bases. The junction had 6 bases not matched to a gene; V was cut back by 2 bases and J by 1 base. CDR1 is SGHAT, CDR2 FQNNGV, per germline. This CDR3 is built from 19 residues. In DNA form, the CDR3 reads TGTGCCAGCAGCTTAAGGGGGACTAGCGGGAGGTCTTCCTACAATGAGCAGTTCTTC. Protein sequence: CASSLRGTSGRSSYNEQFF.

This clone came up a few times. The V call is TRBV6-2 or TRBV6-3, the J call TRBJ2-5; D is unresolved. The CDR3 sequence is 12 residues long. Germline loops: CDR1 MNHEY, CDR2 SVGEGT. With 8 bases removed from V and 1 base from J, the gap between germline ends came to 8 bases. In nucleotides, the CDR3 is TGTGCCAGCGGCCTCCTCCAAGAGACCCAGTACTTC. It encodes CASGLLQETQYF.

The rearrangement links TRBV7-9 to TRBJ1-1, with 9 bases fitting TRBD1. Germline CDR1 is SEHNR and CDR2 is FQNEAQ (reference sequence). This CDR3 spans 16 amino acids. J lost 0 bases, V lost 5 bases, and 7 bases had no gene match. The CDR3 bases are TGTGCCAGCAGCGATACAGGGGGCAGCGTGAACACTGAAGCTTTCTTT. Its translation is CASSDTGGSVNTEAFF.

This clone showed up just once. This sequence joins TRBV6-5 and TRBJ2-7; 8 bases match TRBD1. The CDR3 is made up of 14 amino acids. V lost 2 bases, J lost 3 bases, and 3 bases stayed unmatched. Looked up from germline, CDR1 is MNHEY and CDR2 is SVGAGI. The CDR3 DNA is TGTGCCAGCAGTTACACACAGGGGGACTACGAGCAGTACTTC. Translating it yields CASSYTQGDYEQYF.

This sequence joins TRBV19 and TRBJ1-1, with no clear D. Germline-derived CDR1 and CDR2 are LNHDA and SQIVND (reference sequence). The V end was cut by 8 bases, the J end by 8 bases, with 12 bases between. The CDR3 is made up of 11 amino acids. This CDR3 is CASLTGFEAFF. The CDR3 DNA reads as TGTGCCAGTTTGACTGGGTTCGAAGCTTTCTTT.

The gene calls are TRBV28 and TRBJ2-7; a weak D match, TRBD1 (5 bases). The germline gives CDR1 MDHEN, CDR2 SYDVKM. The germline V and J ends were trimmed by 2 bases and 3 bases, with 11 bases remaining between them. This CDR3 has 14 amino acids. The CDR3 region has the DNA TGTGCCAGCAGTTTACGGCCAGGGTACTACGAGCAGTACTTC. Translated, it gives CASSLRPGYYEQYF.

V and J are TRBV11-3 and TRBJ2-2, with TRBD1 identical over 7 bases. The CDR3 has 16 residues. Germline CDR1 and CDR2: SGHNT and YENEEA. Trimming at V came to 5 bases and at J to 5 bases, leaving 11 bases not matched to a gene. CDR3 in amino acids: CASSVQGSKKTGELFF. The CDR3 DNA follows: TGTGCCAGCAGCGTACAGGGGTCTAAAAAAACCGGGGAGCTGTTTTTT.

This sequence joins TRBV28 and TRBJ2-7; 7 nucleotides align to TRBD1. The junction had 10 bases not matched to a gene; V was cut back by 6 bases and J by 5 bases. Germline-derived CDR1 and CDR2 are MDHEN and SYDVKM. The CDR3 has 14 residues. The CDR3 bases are TGTGCCAGCAGGAAGACAGGGCATATCGACGAGCAGTACTTC. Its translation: CASRKTGHIDEQYF.

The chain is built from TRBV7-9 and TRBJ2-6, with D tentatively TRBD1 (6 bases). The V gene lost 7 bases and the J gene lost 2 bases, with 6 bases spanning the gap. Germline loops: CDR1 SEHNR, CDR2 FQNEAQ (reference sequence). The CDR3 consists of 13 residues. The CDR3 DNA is TGTGCCAGCAACAGGGCTGGGGCCAACGTCCTGACTTTC. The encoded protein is CASNRAGANVLTF.

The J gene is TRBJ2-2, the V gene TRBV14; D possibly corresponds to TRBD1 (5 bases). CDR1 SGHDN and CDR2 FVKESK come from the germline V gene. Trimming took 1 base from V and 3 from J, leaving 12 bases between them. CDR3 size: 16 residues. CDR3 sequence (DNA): TGTGCCAGCAGCCAAGTCGTGACAGAGCACACCGGGGAGCTGTTTTTT. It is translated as CASSQVVTEHTGELFF.

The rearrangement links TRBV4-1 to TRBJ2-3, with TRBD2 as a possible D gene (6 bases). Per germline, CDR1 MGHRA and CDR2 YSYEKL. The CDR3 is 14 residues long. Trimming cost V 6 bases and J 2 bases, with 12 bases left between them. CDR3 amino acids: CASRLPGVTDTQYF. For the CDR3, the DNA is TGCGCCAGCAGACTCCCGGGAGTCACAGATACGCAGTATTTT.

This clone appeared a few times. The CDR3 DNA reads TGTGCCTGGAGTCTACTCGACAGGTCCACCGGGGAGCTGTTTTTT. Encoded protein: CAWSLLDRSTGELFF. V is TRBV30 and J is TRBJ2-2; TRBD1 might be the D (6 bases). Between the trimmed V and J ends, which lost 2 bases and 4 bases, there was a span of 14 bases. The CDR3 loop spans 15 amino acids. Germline V gene data show CDR1 as GTSNPN and CDR2 as SVGIG (reference sequence).